Presented here are 21 T cell receptor beta chains from one specimen sequenced in a study of tumor and adjacent non-tumor tissue in lung cancer. RNA was extracted from bulk tissue without any cell sorting. The library came from three nested PCR rounds adapted from ARM-PCR protocols. Using its own MiXCR run on the multiplex PCR reads, TCRdb lists one record per CDR3 protein. Here the sample spans over 100,000 distinct CDR3 sequences, 75% being singletons. The sample comprised lung tumor tissue. Every receptor here comes from a woman aged 60-75 years with non-small cell lung cancer.

The chain combines TRBV4-3 with TRBJ2-3; D call uncertain. The CDR3 runs to 14 residues. V shed 1 base and J shed 7 bases, with 12 bases lying between them. Germline assignment: CDR1 LGHNA and CDR2 YSLEER. CDR3 region: CASSQVVEANTQYF. CDR3 DNA: TGCGCCAGCAGCCAAGTTGTAGAGGCAAATACGCAGTATTTT.

In regard to this clonotype: One end of the junction does not line up with germline, which may come from a read error. The chain recombines TRBV11-3 with TRBJ1-3; no firm D call. Germline V gene lookup returns CDR1 SGHNT and CDR2 YENEEA. CDR3 length: 13 residues. This CDR3 reads CASSLKLPNTVYF. The DNA of the CDR3 is TGCGCCAGCAGCTTAAAACTGCCCAACACCGTATATTTT.

On this clonotype itself: A read error is possible here, since a much larger clone lies one base away. The J gene is TRBJ2-2, the V gene TRBV12-3 or TRBV12-4; D may be TRBD2 (5 bases). The CDR3 sequence is 17 residues long. DNA of the CDR3: TGTCCCAGCAGTACCGACTACGGGAATCAGGACACCGGGGAGCTGTTTTTT. Its translation is CPSSTDYGNQDTGELFF.

This clonotype was seen just once. The chain joins TRBV4-2 to TRBJ2-1; 12 nucleotides align to TRBD2. CDR1 is LGHNA, CDR2 YNFKEQ, per germline. The CDR3 length is 16 residues. Germline trimming cut 1 base from V and 7 bases from J; bases unmatched to any gene: 5. The CDR3 sequence: CASSQGTSGDINEQFF. The CDR3 DNA follows: TGTGCCAGCAGCCAAGGGACTAGCGGGGATATAAATGAGCAGTTCTTC.

The chain couples TRBV6-6 to TRBJ2-7; 9 nucleotides line up with TRBD1. This CDR3 is 15 amino acids long. Germline V gene lookup returns CDR1 MNHNY and CDR2 SVGAGI (reference sequence). The CDR3 DNA reads TGTGACCGCAGCCGCCAGACAGGGGGAGACTACGAGCAGTACTTC. This gives the protein CDRSRQTGGDYEQYF.

This clonotype was counted a few times. CDR3 bases: TGTGCCAGCAGCCCCCGGGGGGAAGGGAACACTGAAGCTTTCTTT. Amino acid sequence: CASSPRGEGNTEAFF. The rearrangement joins TRBV5-4 to TRBJ1-1; possible D gene TRBD1, 5 bases. Germline-derived CDR1 and CDR2 are SGHNT and YYREEE (reference sequence). Trimming removed 4 bases at V and 1 base at J, with 14 bases between. The CDR3 contains 15 residues.

As to this clonotype: Mismatch with germline at one junction end may stem from a read error. The chain uses TRBV14 and TRBJ2-1; D possibly corresponds to TRBD2 (5 bases). The CDR3 has 13 amino acids. From germline, CDR1 is SGHDN and CDR2 FVKESK. The CDR3 protein is CASSSDGDGEQIF. In DNA form, the CDR3 reads TGTGCCAGCAGCTCGGACGGGGATGGTGAGCAGATCTTC.

There are a few counts of this clonotype. A much larger clone differs by one base, so this may be a read error. The V gene is TRBV6-6, the J gene TRBJ2-7; 13 bases agree with TRBD2. The germline V gene encodes CDR1 MNHNY and CDR2 SVGAGI (reference sequence). The CDR3 has 17 amino acids. The DNA of the CDR3 is TGTGCCAGCAGTTACCCACTAGCGGGAGGGCGAGAATACGAGCATTACTTC. Its protein is CASSYPLAGGREYEHYF.

Comment on this clonotype: This may stem from a read error, because a much larger clone lies one nucleotide away. This chain connects TRBV6-5 to TRBJ2-2; possibly TRBD1 or TRBD2 for D (5 bases each). The CDR3 is 15 residues long. Trimming shortened V by 6 bases and J by 7 bases, and 18 bases separated the two germline ends. Germline V lookup: CDR1 MNHEY, CDR2 SVGAGI. CDR3 residues: CASSRDVASIGELFF. Here the CDR3 DNA reads TGTGCCAGCAGCCGGGACGTTGCGTCCATCGGGGAGCTGTTTTTT.

Details on this clonotype: The CDR3 does not close with the conserved phenylalanine or tryptophan, likely indicating a read error. The DNA is left out, because the CDR3 cannot be placed on it with certainty; the CDR3 is given as TCRdb lists it. V and J are TRBV20-1 and TRBJ2-2. The germline V gene has CDR1 DFQATT and CDR2 SNEGSKA (reference sequence). The length of the CDR3 is 13 amino acids, counting both ends. The CDR3 spells CSALDRFTGELFY.

CDR3 in amino acids: CASSPDSTGIDGYTF. CDR3 DNA: TGTGCCAGTAGCCCAGACTCGACAGGGATAGATGGCTACACCTTC. This chain joins TRBV11-3 and TRBJ1-2, with 7 bases matching TRBD1. Germline loops: CDR1 SGHNT, CDR2 YENEEA. The CDR3 runs 15 residues. The trim removed 9 bases at V and 6 bases at J, leaving 16 bases unmatched.

The rearrangement uses TRBV7-2 and TRBJ2-1; D may be TRBD2 (5 bases). The CDR3 is 16 amino acids. The germline V and J ends were trimmed by 6 bases and 8 bases, with 23 bases remaining between them. CDR1 and CDR2 from the germline V gene are SGHTA and FQGNSA. As DNA, the CDR3 is TGTGCCAGCAGGAAAGGCGGCGGGCGGGCTCTCGATGAGCAGTTCTTC. Amino acids: CASRKGGGRALDEQFF.

V usage is TRBV11-2 and J usage is TRBJ2-7; no clear D gene. This CDR3 is 18 amino acids long. Germline CDR1 is SGHAT and CDR2 is FQNNGV. V lost 5 bases and J lost 2, with 25 bases in between. CDR3 sequence: CASSPHLRVQSHTYEQYF. Here the CDR3 DNA reads TGTGCCAGCAGCCCCCATCTTCGGGTCCAGTCTCATACCTACGAGCAGTACTTC.

This clonotype has only a few counts. J is TRBJ1-2 and V is TRBV20-1; 7 bases line up with TRBD1. Losses at the gene ends were 3 bases for V and 2 bases for J; bases not matched to a gene: 9. The CDR3 sequence is 15 residues long. CDR1 DFQATT and CDR2 SNEGSKA come from the germline V gene (reference sequence). This CDR3 reads CSASSDRWRNYGYTF. The CDR3 DNA reads as TGCAGTGCTAGTTCGGACAGGTGGCGCAACTATGGCTACACCTTC.

A note on this clonotype: A much larger clone sits a single nucleotide away, making a read error possible. The gene calls are TRBV19 and TRBJ2-1; 9 positions match TRBD2. The CDR3 runs to 15 residues. With V trimmed by 3 bases and J by 5 bases, 5 bases remained unmatched. Per germline, CDR1 LNHDA and CDR2 SQIVND (reference sequence). CDR3 coding DNA: TGTGCCAGTAGTATCGCTAGCGGGACGAACAATGAGCAGTTCTTC. It is translated as CASSIASGTNNEQFF.

Regarding this clonotype: Since no conserved phenylalanine or tryptophan closes the CDR3, a read error is the likely cause. Because the CDR3's place on the DNA is in doubt, the DNA is left out and the CDR3 is given as listed by TCRdb. This chain's CDR3 is CSGGRSNQPQHL. The V call is TRBV20-1, the J call TRBJ1-5. Germline V lookup: CDR1 DFQATT, CDR2 SNEGSKA (reference sequence). The CDR3 length equals 12 residues, ends included.

Note on this clonotype: No conserved phenylalanine or tryptophan is present at the end of the CDR3, so a read error is the likely explanation. Because the CDR3's place on the DNA is in doubt, the DNA is left out and the CDR3 is given as listed by TCRdb. The genes are TRBV6-2 or TRBV6-3 and TRBJ2-1; the table's D call of TRBD2 was not tested on the DNA. The CDR3 is 19 residues long, counting both termini. CDR1 MNHEY and CDR2 SVGEGT come from the germline V gene. The CDR3: CASSYLARLAGPKKNEQSL.

There are a few counts of this clonotype. In DNA, the CDR3 is TGTGCCTGGAGGGACGGGAACACTGAAGCTTTCTTT. Amino acid sequence: CAWRDGNTEAFF. The chain recombines TRBV30 with TRBJ1-1; D call uncertain. Trimming stripped 3 bases from V and 1 base from J, with 6 bases between. The CDR3 length is 12 residues. The germline gives CDR1 GTSNPN, CDR2 SVGIG (reference sequence).

Details on this clonotype: Sequence at one end of the junction differs from germline and may be a read error. The rearrangement joins TRBV11-1 to TRBJ2-7, with TRBD1 matching over 12 bases. This CDR3 has 15 amino acids. Germline CDR1 reads SGHAT; CDR2 reads FQDESV (reference sequence). The CDR3 loop reads CASNRDRGHSYKQYF. The CDR3 bases are TGTGCCAGCAACCGGGACAGGGGGCACTCCTACAAGCAGTACTTC. The full variable domain, rest sourced from reference TRBV11-1 and TRBJ2-7, is EAEVAQSPRYKITEKSQAVAFWCDPISGHATLYWYRQILGQGPELLVQFQDESVVDDSQLPKDRFSAERLKGVDSTLKIQPAELGDSAMYLCASNRDRGHSYKQYFGPGTRLTVT.

The chain carries TRBV29-1 and TRBJ2-5; TRBD1 agrees at 7 bases. Germline V gene lookup returns CDR1 SQVTM and CDR2 ANQGSEA. The CDR3 has 14 amino acids. The trim removed 4 bases at V and 4 bases at J, leaving 9 bases unmatched. The CDR3 region has the DNA TGCAGCGTTGTCCCCGGGGACAGTCGAGAGACCCAGTACTTC. Translating gives CSVVPGDSRETQYF. Full variable domain (missing parts from reference TRBV29-1 and TRBJ2-5): SAVISQKPSRDICQRGTSLTIQCQVDSQVTMMFWYRQQPGQSLTLIATANQGSEATYESGFVIDKFPISRPNLTFSTLTVSNMSPEDSSIYLCSVVPGDSRETQYFGPGTRLLVL.

Remarks on this clonotype: A read error may explain this, as a much larger clone is one base away. The CDR3 loop reads CSAPGQEIGQPQHF. CDR3 DNA: TGCAGTGCCCCTGGCCAGGAGATAGGTCAGCCCCAGCATTTT. J is TRBJ1-5 and V is TRBV20-1; D not certain. Germline V gene data show CDR1 as DFQATT and CDR2 as SNEGSKA (reference sequence). Trimming took 6 bases from V and 6 from J, leaving 18 bases between them. This CDR3 contains 14 residues.